The 17 T cell receptor beta chains reported below all come from one sample, sequenced in a study of CD8 T cells in ankylosing spondylitis (dated by TCRdb to about 2017). The receptor library was made with 5' RACE. Sequencing relied on an Illumina HiSeq 2500. TCRdb ran its own pipeline on the public reads, namely fastp trimming at Q25 and MiXCR clone calling, and kept in-frame beta chains. Here each entry gathers all rows of one CDR3 protein and keeps the most common genes and DNA. In all, the sample holds some 200,000 distinct CDR3 sequences, and under 30% of those were seen once. Just over 6.5% of the sample lies in the top ten. Input material: blood, either unsorted or a sorted T cell fraction (not recorded which). The receptors were sampled from a male donor with ankylosing spondylitis or in good health (not recorded which).

Remarks on this clonotype: A much larger clone sits a single nucleotide away, making a read error possible. The CDR3 is CASRATSGNEQCF. The CDR3 DNA reads as TGCGCCAGCAGAGCGACTAGCGGGAACGAGCAGTGCTTC. The chain links TRBV5-1 to TRBJ2-7; the match to TRBD2 covers 11 bases. CDR1 and CDR2 from the germline V gene are SGHRS and YFSETQ. CDR3 size: 13 residues.

This sequence joins TRBV7-3 and TRBJ2-1; 8 bases align to TRBD1. Germline CDR1 SGHTA, CDR2 FQGTGA. J gave up 2 bases and V 6 bases, and 9 bases lay outside the gene matches. The CDR3 runs to 16 residues. CDR3 DNA sequence: TGTGCCAGCAGTCGACGACAGGGGCAACCCTACAATGAGCAGTTCTTC. Residues: CASSRRQGQPYNEQFF. The full variable domain, with the rest looked up from reference TRBV7-3 and TRBJ2-1, is GAGVSQTPSNKVTEKGKYVELRCDPISGHTALYWYRQSLGQGPEFLIYFQGTGAADDSGLPNDRFFAVRPEGSVSTLKIQRTERGDSAVYLCASSRRQGQPYNEQFFGPGTRLTVL.

This clonotype was found a few times. The chain links TRBV20-1 to TRBJ2-1, with 8 bases that match TRBD2. J gave up 4 bases and V 5 bases, and 10 bases lay outside the gene matches. Germline loops: CDR1 DFQATT, CDR2 SNEGSKA (reference sequence). The CDR3 totals 15 residues. This chain's CDR3 is CSAPPERESYNEQFF. The CDR3 nucleotides read TGCAGTGCTCCGCCGGAGCGGGAGTCGTACAATGAGCAGTTCTTC.

This chain joins TRBV18 and TRBJ2-1; TRBD1 is a possible D gene (5 bases). The CDR3 covers 13 residues. Germline loops: CDR1 KGHSH, CDR2 LQKENI. V lost 3 bases, J lost 3 bases, and 6 bases lay in between. The DNA of the CDR3 is TGTGCCAGCTCACCGGACAACTACAATGAGCAGTTCTTC. Amino acid sequence: CASSPDNYNEQFF.

This clonotype was observed many times. The rearrangement joins TRBV6-2 or TRBV6-3 to TRBJ1-5, with D possibly TRBD1 on 5 matching bases. Trimming took 5 bases from V and 9 from J, leaving 11 bases between them. The germline CDR1 and CDR2 sequences are MNHEY and SVGEGT. The CDR3 runs 12 residues. CDR3 residues: CASSQGGRPQHF. CDR3 DNA sequence: TGTGCCAGCAGTCAGGGTGGGAGGCCCCAGCATTTT.

The V and J genes are TRBV12-3 or TRBV12-4 and TRBJ2-7; D call uncertain. The V and J ends lost 6 bases and 2 bases respectively, with 14 bases between them. The CDR3 consists of 14 residues. Here the CDR3 DNA reads TGTGCCAGCAGCGAGCAAACAGTTGCCTACGAGCAGTACTTC. Translation gives CASSEQTVAYEQYF.

This clonotype was recorded at least ten times. An end of the junction does not agree with germline; a read error may underlie this. This sequence joins TRBV6-5 and TRBJ2-3; 9 bases are shared with TRBD2. The CDR3 spans 15 residues. Germline CDR1 reads MNHEY; CDR2 reads SVGAGI. The CDR3, as DNA: TGTGCCAGCAGTTTGATCGGGACTAGCAAAGATACGCAGTATTTT. It yields the protein CASSLIGTSKDTQYF.

This clonotype was detected ten times or more. The CDR3 nucleotides are TGCAGTGCTAGAGAACCCGGTAGTCAGCCCCAGCATTTT. Amino acids: CSAREPGSQPQHF. This chain uses TRBV20-1 with TRBJ1-5, with D uncertain. There are 13 residues in the CDR3. Germline values: CDR1 DFQATT, CDR2 SNEGSKA (reference sequence). Trimming stripped 0 bases from V and 6 bases from J, with 9 bases between.

This clonotype was observed at least ten times. The chain recombines TRBV20-1 with TRBJ2-2; tentatively, D is TRBD1 or TRBD2 (5 bases each). Deletions cut 7 bases from V and 0 bases from J, with 9 bases between. The CDR3 consists of 13 residues. CDR1 and CDR2 (germline): DFQATT, SNEGSKA (reference sequence). The CDR3 DNA is TGCAGTGGTCGGGACCCGAACACCGGGGAGCTGTTTTTT. This encodes CSGRDPNTGELFF.

This clonotype was recorded many times. This chain joins TRBV29-1 and TRBJ2-3, with unresolved D. Germline loops: CDR1 SQVTM, CDR2 ANQGSEA. CDR3 length: 12 residues. V was shortened by 6 bases and J by 2 bases, with 9 bases between the two germline ends. Written as DNA, the CDR3 is TGCAGCGTAGTGGGGAACACAGATACGCAGTATTTT. Amino acid sequence: CSVVGNTDTQYF.

The table lists this clonotype with many counts. The chain joins TRBV5-1 to TRBJ2-4; D is perhaps TRBD2 (6 bases). Germline lookup yields CDR1 SGHRS and CDR2 YFSETQ. This CDR3 is 15 amino acids long. V was pared by 0 bases and J by 7 bases, with 14 bases between. The CDR3 region is CASSLGSSGDNIQYF. In DNA form, the CDR3 reads TGCGCCAGCAGCTTGGGTAGTAGCGGAGACAACATTCAGTACTTC. Complete variable domain (other parts from reference TRBV5-1 and TRBJ2-4): KAGVTQTPRYLIKTRGQQVTLSCSPISGHRSVSWYQQTPGQGLQFLFEYFSETQRNKGNFPGRFSGRQFSNSRSEMNVSTLELGDSALYLCASSLGSSGDNIQYFGAGTRLSVL.

This clonotype was counted ten times or more. The DNA of the CDR3 is TGCGCCAGCACCCGAATATGGGACAACCACTATGGCTACACCTTC. Amino acids: CASTRIWDNHYGYTF. The chain links TRBV10-1 to TRBJ1-2; TRBD1 might be the D (6 bases). There are 15 residues in the CDR3. Per the germline V gene, CDR1 is WNHNN and CDR2 is SYGVQD (reference sequence). The ends were cut back, 7 bases at V and 3 bases at J, with 18 bases in the middle.

The genes are TRBV7-3 and TRBJ1-5; perhaps TRBD1 as D (5 bases). V lost 3 bases and J lost 6, with 12 bases in between. The CDR3 loop spans 14 amino acids. The germline V gene encodes CDR1 SGHTA and CDR2 FQGTGA. DNA of the CDR3: TGTGCCAGCAGCTTGTCCGGGACGAGTCAGCCCCAGCATTTT. This encodes CASSLSGTSQPQHF.

The rearrangement joins TRBV2 to TRBJ2-1; 13 bases match TRBD2. The CDR3 contains 14 residues. Germline V gene lookup returns CDR1 SNHLY and CDR2 FYNNEI. The J segment lost 10 bases and the V segment lost 8 bases, leaving 8 bases of the junction unmatched. CDR3 DNA: TGTGCCAGCCGAGCGACTAGCGGGAGGCCCGAGCAGTTCTTC. It codes for CASRATSGRPEQFF.

Many counts were recorded for this clonotype. The V call is TRBV5-6, the J call TRBJ2-7; a weak D match, TRBD1 (6 bases). The ends were cut back, 4 bases at V and 6 bases at J, with 17 bases in the middle. In germline, CDR1 is SGHDT, CDR2 YYEEEE. This CDR3 comprises 14 residues. CDR3 in amino acids: CASSTRQAKGEQYF. CDR3 DNA sequence: TGTGCCAGCAGCACCCGACAGGCTAAGGGCGAGCAGTACTTC.

The CDR3 sequence: CASSQSFSQQFF. The CDR3 nucleotides read TGTGCCAGCAGCCAATCGTTCAGCCAGCAGTTCTTC. This sequence joins TRBV14 and TRBJ2-1, with D unresolved. This CDR3 comprises 12 residues. From germline, CDR1 is SGHDN and CDR2 FVKESK. Between the trimmed V and J ends, which lost 2 bases and 11 bases, there was a span of 10 bases.

This clonotype was counted at least ten times. This chain joins TRBV25-1 and TRBJ1-3, with D possibly being TRBD1 (6 bases). This CDR3 is built from 14 residues. In germline, CDR1 is MGHDK, CDR2 SYGVNS. Trimming cost V 6 bases and J 0 bases, with 9 bases left between them. CDR3 in DNA: TGTGCCAGCAGCGACAGGAGCTCTGGAAACACCATATATTTT. This sequence encodes CASSDRSSGNTIYF.